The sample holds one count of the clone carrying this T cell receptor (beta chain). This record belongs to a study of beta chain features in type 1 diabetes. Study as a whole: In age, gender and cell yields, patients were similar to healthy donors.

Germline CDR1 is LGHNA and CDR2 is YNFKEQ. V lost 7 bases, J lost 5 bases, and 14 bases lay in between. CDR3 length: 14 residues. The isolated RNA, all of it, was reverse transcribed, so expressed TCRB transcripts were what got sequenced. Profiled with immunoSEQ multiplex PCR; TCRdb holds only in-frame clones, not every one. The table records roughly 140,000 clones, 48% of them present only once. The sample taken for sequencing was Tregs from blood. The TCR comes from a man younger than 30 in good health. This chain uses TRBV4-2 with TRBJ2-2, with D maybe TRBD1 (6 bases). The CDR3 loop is CASKNRVATGELFF. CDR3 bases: TGTGCCAGCAAGAACAGGGTCGCTACCGGGGAGCTGTTTTTT.